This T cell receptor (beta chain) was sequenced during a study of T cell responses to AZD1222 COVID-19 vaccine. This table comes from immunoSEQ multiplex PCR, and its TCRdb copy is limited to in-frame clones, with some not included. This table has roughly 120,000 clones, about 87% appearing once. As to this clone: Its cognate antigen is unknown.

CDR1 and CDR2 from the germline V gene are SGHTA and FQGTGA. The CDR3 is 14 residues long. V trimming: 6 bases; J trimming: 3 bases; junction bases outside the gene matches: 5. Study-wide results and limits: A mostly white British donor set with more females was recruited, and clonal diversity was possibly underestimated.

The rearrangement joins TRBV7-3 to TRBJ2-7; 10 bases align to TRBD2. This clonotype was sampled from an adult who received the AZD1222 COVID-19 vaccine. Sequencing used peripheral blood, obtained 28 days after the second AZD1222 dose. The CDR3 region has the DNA TGTGCCAGCAGTCCTAGCGGGAGTAACTACGAGCAGTACTTC. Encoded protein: CASSPSGSNYEQYF.